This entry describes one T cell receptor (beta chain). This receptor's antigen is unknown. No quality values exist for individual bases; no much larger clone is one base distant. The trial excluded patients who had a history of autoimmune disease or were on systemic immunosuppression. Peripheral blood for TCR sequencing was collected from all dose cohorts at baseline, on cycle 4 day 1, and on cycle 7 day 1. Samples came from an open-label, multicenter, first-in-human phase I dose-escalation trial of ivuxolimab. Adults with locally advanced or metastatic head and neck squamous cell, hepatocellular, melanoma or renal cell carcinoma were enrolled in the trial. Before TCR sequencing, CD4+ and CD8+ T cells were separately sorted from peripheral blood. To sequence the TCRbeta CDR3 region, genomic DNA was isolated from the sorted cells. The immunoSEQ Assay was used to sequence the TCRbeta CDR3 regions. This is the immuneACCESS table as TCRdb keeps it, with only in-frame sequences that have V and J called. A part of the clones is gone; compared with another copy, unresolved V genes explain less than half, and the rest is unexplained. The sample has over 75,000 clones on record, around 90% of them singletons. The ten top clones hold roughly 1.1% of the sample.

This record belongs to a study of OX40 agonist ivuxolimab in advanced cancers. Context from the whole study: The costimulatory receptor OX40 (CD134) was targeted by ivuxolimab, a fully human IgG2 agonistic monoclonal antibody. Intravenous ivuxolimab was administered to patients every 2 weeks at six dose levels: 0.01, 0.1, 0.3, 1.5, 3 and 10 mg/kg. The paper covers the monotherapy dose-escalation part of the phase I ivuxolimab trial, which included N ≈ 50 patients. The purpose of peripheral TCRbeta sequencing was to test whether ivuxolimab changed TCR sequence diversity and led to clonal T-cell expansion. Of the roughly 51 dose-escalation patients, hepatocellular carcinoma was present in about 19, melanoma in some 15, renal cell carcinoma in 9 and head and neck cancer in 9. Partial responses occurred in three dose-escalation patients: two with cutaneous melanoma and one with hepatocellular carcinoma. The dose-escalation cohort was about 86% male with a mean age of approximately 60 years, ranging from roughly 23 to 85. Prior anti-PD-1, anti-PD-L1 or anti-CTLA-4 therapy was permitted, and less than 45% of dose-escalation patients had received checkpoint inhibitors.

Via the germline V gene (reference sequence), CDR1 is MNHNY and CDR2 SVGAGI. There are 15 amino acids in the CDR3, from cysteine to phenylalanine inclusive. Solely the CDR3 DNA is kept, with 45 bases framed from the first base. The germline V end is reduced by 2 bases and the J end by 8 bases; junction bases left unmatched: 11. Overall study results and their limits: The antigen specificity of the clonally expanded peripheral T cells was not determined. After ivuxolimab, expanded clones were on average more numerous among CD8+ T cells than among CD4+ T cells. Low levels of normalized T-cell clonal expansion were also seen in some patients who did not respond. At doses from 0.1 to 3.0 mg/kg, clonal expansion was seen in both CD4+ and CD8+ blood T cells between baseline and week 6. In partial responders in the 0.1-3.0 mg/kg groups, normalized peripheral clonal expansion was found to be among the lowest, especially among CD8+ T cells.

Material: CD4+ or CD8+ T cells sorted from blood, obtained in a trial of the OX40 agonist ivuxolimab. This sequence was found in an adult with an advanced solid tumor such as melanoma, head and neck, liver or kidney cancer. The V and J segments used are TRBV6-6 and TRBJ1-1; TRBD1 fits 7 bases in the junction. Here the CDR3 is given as CASSYPPPTGREAFF. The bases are TGTGCCAGCAGTTACCCACCGCCGACAGGGAGAGAAGCTTTCTTT.